This is a list of T cell receptor beta chains from one sample in a study of response to subunit inactivated influenza vaccine. TCRdb re-analysed the RT-PCR reads in MiXCR, keeping a single row per CDR3 protein. The table includes some 850,000 distinct CDR3 sequences, about a fifth detected once. The specimen comprised PBMCs from blood, sampled 5 days after vaccination. The receptor source for this set is a middle-aged man who received an inactivated influenza vaccine. CDR3s include the opening cysteine and the closing phenylalanine or tryptophan. D genes are given only for firm matches. Where a row states a size, it is once, few, many or the class of an expanded clone; other rows omit it.

J gene: TRBJ2-1
V gene: TRBV25-1
D gene: NA
clone size: few
CDR3 DNA: TGTGCCAGCATTGGACACAACTACAATGAGCAGTTCTTC
CDR3 protein: CASIGHNYNEQFF

J gene: TRBJ2-5
V gene: TRBV5-1
D gene: NA
clone size: many
CDR3 DNA: TGCGCCAGCAGTTTACAGGGGGGGTCAGAGACCCAGTACTTC
CDR3 protein: CASSLQGGSETQYF

J gene: TRBJ1-5
V gene: TRBV6-2/TRBV6-3
D gene: NA
clone size: many
CDR3 DNA: TGTGCCAGCAGTTATATAGGTCCGGCGGTCATCTATAGCAATCAGCCCCAGCATTTT
CDR3 protein: CASSYIGPAVIYSNQPQHF

J gene: TRBJ2-7
V gene: TRBV20-1
D gene: NA
clone size: NA
CDR3 DNA: TGCAGTGCTAGAGACGAAGAGCAGTACTTC
CDR3 protein: CSARDEEQYF

J gene: TRBJ2-7
V gene: TRBV18
D gene: TRBD2
clone size: NA
CDR3 DNA: TGTGCCAGCTCACCACTGTCCGGGACTAGCTACTTCAACGAGCAGTACTTC
CDR3 protein: CASSPLSGTSYFNEQYF

J gene: TRBJ1-2
V gene: TRBV24-1
D gene: NA
clone size: NA
CDR3 DNA: TGTGCCACCAGTGATTTCCTGTCCAGTTCTGGCTACACCTTC
CDR3 protein: CATSDFLSSSGYTF

J gene: TRBJ2-7
V gene: TRBV7-2
D gene: NA
clone size: few
CDR3 DNA: TGTGCCAGCAGCTTAGTCGAGACCACCTACGAGCAGTACTTC
CDR3 protein: CASSLVETTYEQYF

J gene: TRBJ2-2
V gene: TRBV7-2
D gene: TRBD1
clone size: few
CDR3 DNA: TGTGCCAGCAGCTTACTACCGACAGGGGGCTTTGACGGGGAGCTGTTTTTT
CDR3 protein: CASSLLPTGGFDGELFF

J gene: TRBJ1-3
V gene: TRBV11-2
D gene: NA
clone size: once
CDR3 DNA: TGTGCCAGCAGCCCCGTCTCCTTGGGTGGAAACACCATATATTTT
CDR3 protein: CASSPVSLGGNTIYF

J gene: TRBJ2-1
V gene: TRBV11-1
D gene: NA
clone size: NA
CDR3 DNA: TGTGCCAGCAGCTTATCCGGGAAGAACAATGAGCAGTTCTTC
CDR3 protein: CASSLSGKNNEQFF

J gene: TRBJ2-5
V gene: TRBV7-9
D gene: NA
clone size: NA
CDR3 DNA: TGTGCCAGCAGCTTAGTTTCCGGGAGTCAAGAGACCCAGTACTTC
CDR3 protein: CASSLVSGSQETQYF

J gene: TRBJ2-7
V gene: TRBV11-3
D gene: NA
clone size: NA
CDR3 DNA: TGTGCCAGCAGCTTAGGGGAGACAGGCTCCTACGAGCAGTACTTC
CDR3 protein: CASSLGETGSYEQYF

J gene: TRBJ2-7
V gene: TRBV7-8
D gene: TRBD1
clone size: NA
CDR3 DNA: TGTGCCAGCAGCCCGACGACAGGGACCTCCCACTACGAGCAGTACTTC
CDR3 protein: CASSPTTGTSHYEQYF

J gene: TRBJ2-7
V gene: TRBV6-5
D gene: TRBD1
clone size: many
CDR3 DNA: TGTGCCAGCAGTTACTCAGGGGGCATCTCCTACGAGCAGTACTTC
CDR3 protein: CASSYSGGISYEQYF

J gene: TRBJ2-7
V gene: TRBV27
D gene: TRBD1
clone size: NA
CDR3 DNA: TGTGCCAGCAGTTTAAAGGGACAGACTTCCGTCGAGCAGTACTTC
CDR3 protein: CASSLKGQTSVEQYF

J gene: TRBJ2-5
V gene: TRBV6-5
D gene: TRBD1
clone size: few
CDR3 DNA: TGTGCCAGCAGTTACTCGACAGGGGGCACTGAGACCCAGTACTTC
CDR3 protein: CASSYSTGGTETQYF

J gene: TRBJ2-2
V gene: TRBV12-3/TRBV12-4
D gene: NA
clone size: few
CDR3 DNA: TGTGCCAGCATTAATTCCGGGACCCTGGCCGGGGAGCTGTTTTTT
CDR3 protein: CASINSGTLAGELFF